This TCR beta chain is drawn from a study of blood T cells in healthy people across ages. Primers used in a second PCR of about 6 to 11 cycles were a sample-barcoded 5' primer and a J-beta primer mix. A template-switch adaptor with 12 random nucleotides tagged each cDNA molecule. TCRdb itself ran the 5' RACE reads through MiXCR, one entry per CDR3 protein. The sample has roughly 1.9 million distinct CDR3 sequences; roughly two fifths are singletons. Comment on this clonotype: Its antigen is unknown.

Germline V CDR1 and CDR2: SGHAT, FQNNGV. The CDR3 loop spans 17 amino acids. V was pared by 2 bases and J by 1 base, with 17 bases between. Findings and caveats of the study: A strong correlation was seen between TCR beta diversity and naive T cell percentage.

This TCR derives from a human donor in good health. Specimen: blood. The J gene is TRBJ1-1, the V gene TRBV11-2, with a tentative D call TRBD1 (6 bases). In DNA, the CDR3 is TGTGCCAGCAGCTTAAATGGACAGAAACCTACGAACACTGAAGCTTTCTTT. This gives the protein CASSLNGQKPTNTEAFF.